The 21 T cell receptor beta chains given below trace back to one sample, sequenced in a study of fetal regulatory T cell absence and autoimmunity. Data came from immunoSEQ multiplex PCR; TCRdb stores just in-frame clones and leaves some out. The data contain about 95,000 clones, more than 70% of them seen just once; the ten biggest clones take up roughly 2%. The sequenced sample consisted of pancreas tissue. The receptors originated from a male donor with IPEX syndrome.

The CDR3, as DNA: TGTGCCAGCAGCTTCATGGCGGGGGGGCCGACAGATACGCAGTATTTT. As protein: CASSFMAGGPTDTQYF. This rearrangement joins TRBV7-9 to TRBJ2-3, with 9 bases identical to TRBD2. The CDR3 extends over 16 amino acids. CDR1 and CDR2 (germline): SEHNR, FQNEAQ (reference sequence). V lost 3 bases to trimming and J lost 3 bases; unmatched junction nucleotides: 7. Full variable domain (missing parts from reference TRBV7-9 and TRBJ2-3): DTGVSQNPRHKITKRGQNVTFRCDPISEHNRLYWYRQTLGQGPEFLTYFQNEAQLEKSRLLSDRFSAERPKGSFSTLEIQRTEQGDSAMYLCASSFMAGGPTDTQYFGPGTRLTVL.

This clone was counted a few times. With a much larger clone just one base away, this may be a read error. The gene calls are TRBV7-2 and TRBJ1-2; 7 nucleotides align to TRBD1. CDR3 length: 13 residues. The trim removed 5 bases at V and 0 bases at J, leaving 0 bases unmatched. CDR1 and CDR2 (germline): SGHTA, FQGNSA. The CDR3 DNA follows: TGTGCCAGCAGCGGGACAGCTAACTATGGCTACACCTTC. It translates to CASSGTANYGYTF.

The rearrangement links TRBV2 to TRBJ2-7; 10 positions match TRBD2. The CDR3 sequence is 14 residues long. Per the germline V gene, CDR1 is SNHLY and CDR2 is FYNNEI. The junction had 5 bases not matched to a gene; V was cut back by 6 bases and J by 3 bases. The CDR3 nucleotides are TGTGCCAGCAGCGCTGGACTAGCGGACTACGAGCAGTACTTC. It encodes CASSAGLADYEQYF.

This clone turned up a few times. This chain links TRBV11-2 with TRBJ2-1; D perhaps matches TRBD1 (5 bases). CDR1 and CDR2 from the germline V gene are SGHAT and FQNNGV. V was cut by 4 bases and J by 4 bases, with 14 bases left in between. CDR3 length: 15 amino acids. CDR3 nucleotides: TGTGCCAGCAGCTCGCTAAGGGGAAGGTACAATGAGCAGTTCTTC. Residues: CASSSLRGRYNEQFF.

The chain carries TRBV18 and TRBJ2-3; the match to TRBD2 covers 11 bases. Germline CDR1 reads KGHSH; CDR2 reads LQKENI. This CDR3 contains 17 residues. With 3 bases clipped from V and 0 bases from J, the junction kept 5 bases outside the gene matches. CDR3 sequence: CASSPVLAGASTDTQYF. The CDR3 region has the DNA TGTGCCAGCTCACCGGTACTAGCGGGGGCTAGCACAGATACGCAGTATTTT. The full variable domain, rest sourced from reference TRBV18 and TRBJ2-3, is NAGVMQNPRHLVRRRGQEARLRCSPMKGHSHVYWYRQLPEEGLKFMVYLQKENIIDESGMPKERFSAEFPKEGPSILRIQQVVRGDSAAYFCASSPVLAGASTDTQYFGPGTRLTVL.

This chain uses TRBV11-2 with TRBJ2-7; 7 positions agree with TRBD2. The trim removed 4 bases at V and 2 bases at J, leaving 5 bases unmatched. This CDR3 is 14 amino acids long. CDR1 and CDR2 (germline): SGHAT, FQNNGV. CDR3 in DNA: TGTGCCAGCAGCTCGGGGCTAGCGGCCTACGAGCAGTACTTC. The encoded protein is CASSSGLAAYEQYF.

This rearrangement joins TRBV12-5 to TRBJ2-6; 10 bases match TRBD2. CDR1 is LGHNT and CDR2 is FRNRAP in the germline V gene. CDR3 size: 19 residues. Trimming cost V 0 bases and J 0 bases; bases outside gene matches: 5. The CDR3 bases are TGTGCTAGTGGTTTGGTGGTAGCGGGGGGTTTCTCTGGGGCCAACGTCCTGACTTTC. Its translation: CASGLVVAGGFSGANVLTF. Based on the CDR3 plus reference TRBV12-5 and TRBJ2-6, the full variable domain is DARVTQTPRHKVTEMGQEVTMRCQPILGHNTVFWYRQTMMQGLELLAYFRNRAPLDDSGMPKDRFSAEMPDATLATLKIQPSEPRDSAVYFCASGLVVAGGFSGANVLTFGAGSRLTVL.

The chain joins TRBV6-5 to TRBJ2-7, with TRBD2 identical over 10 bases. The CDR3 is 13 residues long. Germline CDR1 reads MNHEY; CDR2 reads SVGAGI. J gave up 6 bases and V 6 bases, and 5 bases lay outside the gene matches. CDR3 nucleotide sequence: TGTGCCAGCAGGGCAAGCGGGAGGGCCGAGCAGTACTTC. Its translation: CASRASGRAEQYF.

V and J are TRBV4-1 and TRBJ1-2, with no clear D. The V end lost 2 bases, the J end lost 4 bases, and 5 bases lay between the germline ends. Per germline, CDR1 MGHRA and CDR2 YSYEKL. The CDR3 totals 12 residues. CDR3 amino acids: CASSQQTYGYTF. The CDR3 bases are TGCGCCAGCAGCCAACAGACCTATGGCTACACCTTC.

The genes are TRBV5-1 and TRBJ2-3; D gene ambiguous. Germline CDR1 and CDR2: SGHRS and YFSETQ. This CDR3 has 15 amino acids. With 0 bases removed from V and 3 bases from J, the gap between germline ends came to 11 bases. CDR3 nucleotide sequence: TGCGCCAGCAGCTTGGATAGGGTTTGGACAGATACGCAGTATTTT. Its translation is CASSLDRVWTDTQYF.

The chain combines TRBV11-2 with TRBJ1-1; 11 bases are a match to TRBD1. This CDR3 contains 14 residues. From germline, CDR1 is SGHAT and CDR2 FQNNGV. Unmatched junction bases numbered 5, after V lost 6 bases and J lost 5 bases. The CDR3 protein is CASSSRDRGTEAFF. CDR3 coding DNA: TGTGCCAGCAGTTCCCGGGACAGGGGGACTGAAGCTTTCTTT.

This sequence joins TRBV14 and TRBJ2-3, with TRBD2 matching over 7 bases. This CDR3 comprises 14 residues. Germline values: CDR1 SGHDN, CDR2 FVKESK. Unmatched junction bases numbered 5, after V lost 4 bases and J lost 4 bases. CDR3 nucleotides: TGTGCCAGCAGCCGGCGGGGGTTCGCAGATACGCAGTATTTT. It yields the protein CASSRRGFADTQYF. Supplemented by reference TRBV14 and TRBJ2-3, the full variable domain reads EAGVTQFPSHSVIEKGQTVTLRCDPISGHDNLYWYRRVMGKEIKFLLHFVKESKQDESGMPNNRFLAERTGGTYSTLKVQPAELEDSGVYFCASSRRGFADTQYFGPGTRLTVL.

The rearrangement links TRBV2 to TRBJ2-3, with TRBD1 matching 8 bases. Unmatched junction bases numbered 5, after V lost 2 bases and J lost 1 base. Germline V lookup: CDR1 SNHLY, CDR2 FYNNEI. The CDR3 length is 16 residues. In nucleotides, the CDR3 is TGTGCCAGCAGTGAATTTGGGGGACAGGGCACAGATACGCAGTATTTT. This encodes CASSEFGGQGTDTQYF.

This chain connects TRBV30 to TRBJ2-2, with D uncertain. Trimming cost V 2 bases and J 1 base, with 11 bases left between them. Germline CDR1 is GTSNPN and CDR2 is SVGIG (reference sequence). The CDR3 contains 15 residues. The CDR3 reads CAWSMATMNTGELFF. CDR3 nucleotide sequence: TGTGCCTGGAGTATGGCGACAATGAACACCGGGGAGCTGTTTTTT.

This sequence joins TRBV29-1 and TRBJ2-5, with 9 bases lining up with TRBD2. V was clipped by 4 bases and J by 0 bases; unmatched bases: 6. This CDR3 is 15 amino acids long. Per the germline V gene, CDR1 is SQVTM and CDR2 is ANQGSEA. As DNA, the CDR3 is TGCAGCGTTGTTGGCGGGAGGGGATACCAAGAGACCCAGTACTTC. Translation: CSVVGGRGYQETQYF.

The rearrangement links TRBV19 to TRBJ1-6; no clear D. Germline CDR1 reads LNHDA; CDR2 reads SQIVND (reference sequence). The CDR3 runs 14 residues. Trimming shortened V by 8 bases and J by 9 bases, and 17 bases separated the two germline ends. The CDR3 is CASSTGFWVSPLHF. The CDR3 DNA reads TGTGCCAGTTCAACCGGTTTCTGGGTTTCACCCCTCCACTTT.

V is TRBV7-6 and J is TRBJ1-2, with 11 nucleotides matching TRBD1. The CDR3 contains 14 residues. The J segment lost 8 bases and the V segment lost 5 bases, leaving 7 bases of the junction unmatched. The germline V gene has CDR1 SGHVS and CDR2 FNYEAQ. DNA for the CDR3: TGTGCCAGCAGCCCCTGGACAGGGGGCAGGGGCTACACCTTC. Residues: CASSPWTGGRGYTF.

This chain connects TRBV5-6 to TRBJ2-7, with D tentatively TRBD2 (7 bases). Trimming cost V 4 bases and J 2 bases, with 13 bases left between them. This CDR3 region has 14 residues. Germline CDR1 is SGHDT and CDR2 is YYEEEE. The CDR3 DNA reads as TGTGCCAGCAGCCTAGCGGACAGTCCCTACGAGCAGTACTTC. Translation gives CASSLADSPYEQYF.

The CDR3: CASRGGILTGELFF. The CDR3 DNA reads as TGCGCCAGCAGGGGAGGGATTCTCACCGGGGAGCTGTTTTTT. The chain has TRBV5-1 and TRBJ2-2, with 7 bases aligning to TRBD2. The CDR3 length is 14 residues. The germline gives CDR1 SGHRS, CDR2 YFSETQ. V lost 5 bases, J lost 4 bases, and 5 bases stayed unmatched.

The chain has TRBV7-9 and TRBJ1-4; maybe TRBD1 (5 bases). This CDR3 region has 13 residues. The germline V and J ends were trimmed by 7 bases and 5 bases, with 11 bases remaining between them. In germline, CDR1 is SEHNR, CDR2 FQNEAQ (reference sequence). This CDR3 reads CASTPRGNEKLFF. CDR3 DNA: TGTGCCAGCACCCCGCGGGGCAATGAAAAACTGTTTTTT.

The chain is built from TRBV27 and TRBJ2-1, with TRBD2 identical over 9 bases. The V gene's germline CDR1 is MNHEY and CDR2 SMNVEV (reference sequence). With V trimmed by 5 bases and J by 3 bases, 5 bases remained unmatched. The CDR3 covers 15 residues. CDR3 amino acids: CASSTSGGRYNEQFF. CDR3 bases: TGTGCCAGCAGTACAAGCGGGGGGCGCTACAATGAGCAGTTCTTC.